This T cell receptor beta chain emerged from a study of neurological immune-mediated disorders. With 10-nucleotide random UMIs, 5'RACE was used to make the cDNA. TCRdb fed the 5' RACE reads into MiXCR, producing one record per CDR3 protein. The repertoire holds some 68,000 distinct CDR3 sequences, with roughly 15% as singletons. Study-wide points: Multiple sclerosis patients had less TCR clonal expansion than even healthy controls, unlike HTLV-1-associated myelopathy.

This clonotype was detected many times. Antigen specificity is unknown. This CDR3 has 13 residues. Trimming stripped 4 bases from V and 4 bases from J, with 6 bases between. Looked up from germline, CDR1 is SGDLS and CDR2 is YYNGEE. Time point specified: longitudinal time-point 1 (baseline). The unsorted libraries originated from 2 million PBMCs that had been stored at -80 C. The clonotype originates from a female donor with HTLV-1-associated myelopathy (HAM/TSP). The chain has TRBV9 and TRBJ2-6; D call uncertain. Sequencing used PBMCs. DNA of the CDR3: TGTGCCAGCAGCACCAGCGGGGCCAACGTCCTGACTTTC. This translates into CASSTSGANVLTF.